This TCR beta chain originates from a study of T-cell memory formation after mild COVID-19. Background on the study: TCR clusters were largely donor specific. Findings and limits, study-wide: The authors left the SARS-CoV-2 specificity of second-wave clones peaking on day 37 unconfirmed. CM and EM subsets held most contracting CD4+ clones; EMRA held CD8+ ones.

TCRdb recomputed calls from the 5' RACE reads with MiXCR, one row per CDR3 protein. The table shows 290,000 or so distinct CDR3 sequences, with 19% occurring only once. This clonotype was found a few times. Its antigen remains unidentified. The CDR3 runs to 10 residues. Germline CDR1 MNHNS, CDR2 SASEGT. V was trimmed by 6 bases and J by 7 bases, leaving 6 bases between them. The sample consisted of PBMCs or a T cell subset sorted from them (not recorded which). This clonotype was obtained from a man aged 18 to 29 who had mild COVID-19 (a few samples of this study predate the infection). Cell type and time point are not known. The gene calls are TRBV6-1 and TRBJ1-1, with D unresolved. The DNA of the CDR3 is TGTGCCAGCAGACGGTTTGAAGCTTTCTTT. Its protein product is CASRRFEAFF.